The following is a TCR beta chain sequence with its context. Clones were sequenced by immunoSEQ multiplex PCR, and TCRdb holds only the in-frame ones, with some missing. The table lists over 250,000 clones, 85% to 90% of them singletons. This sample is part of a study of blood T cell repertoires in COVID-19. V lost 4 bases and J lost 14; bases outside the gene matches: 7. The length of the CDR3 is 11 residues. Germline V CDR1 and CDR2: SNHLY, FYNNEI. This receptor was taken from a woman between 50 and 59 years old with COVID-19, enrolled during active disease. V is TRBV2 and J is TRBJ1-1; 7 positions agree with TRBD1. The sequencing sample was made of peripheral blood. The chain's CDR3 is CASSVDRAEFF. The CDR3 DNA reads as TGTGCCAGCAGTGTTGACAGGGCCGAGTTCTTT.